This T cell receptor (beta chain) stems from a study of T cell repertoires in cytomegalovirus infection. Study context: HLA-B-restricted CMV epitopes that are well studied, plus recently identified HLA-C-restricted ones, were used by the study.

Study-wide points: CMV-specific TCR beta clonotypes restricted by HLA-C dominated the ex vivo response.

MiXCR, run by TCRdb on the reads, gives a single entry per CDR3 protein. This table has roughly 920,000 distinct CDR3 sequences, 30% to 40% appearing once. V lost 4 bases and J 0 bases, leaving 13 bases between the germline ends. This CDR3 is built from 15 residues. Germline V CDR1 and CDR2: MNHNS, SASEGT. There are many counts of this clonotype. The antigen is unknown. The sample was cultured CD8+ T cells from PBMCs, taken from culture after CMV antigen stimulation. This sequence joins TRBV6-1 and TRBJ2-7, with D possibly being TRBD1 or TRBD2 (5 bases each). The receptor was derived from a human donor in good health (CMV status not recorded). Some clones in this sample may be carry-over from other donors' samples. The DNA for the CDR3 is TGTGCCAGCAGTGGGGGGACGGCTCTCTCCTACGAGCAGTACGTC. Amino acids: CASSGGTALSYEQYV.